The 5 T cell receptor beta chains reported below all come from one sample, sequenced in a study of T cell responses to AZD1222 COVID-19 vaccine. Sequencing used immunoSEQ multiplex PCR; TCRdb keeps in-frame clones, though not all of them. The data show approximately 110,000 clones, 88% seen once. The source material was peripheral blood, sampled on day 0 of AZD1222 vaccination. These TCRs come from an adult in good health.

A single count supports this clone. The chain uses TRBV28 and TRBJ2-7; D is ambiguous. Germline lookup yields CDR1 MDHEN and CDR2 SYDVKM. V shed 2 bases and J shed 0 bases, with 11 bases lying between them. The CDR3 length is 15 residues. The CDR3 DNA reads TGTGCCAGCAGTTTACATGGGCCCCTCTCCTACGAGCAGTACTTC. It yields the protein CASSLHGPLSYEQYF.

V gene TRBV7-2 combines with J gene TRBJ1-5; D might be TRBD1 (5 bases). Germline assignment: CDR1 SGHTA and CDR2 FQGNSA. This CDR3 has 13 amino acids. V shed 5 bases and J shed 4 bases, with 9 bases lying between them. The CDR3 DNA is TGTGCCAGCAGCCCTGGGGCAAATCAGCCCCAGCATTTT. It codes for CASSPGANQPQHF.

This CDR3 is CSAGSNGYTF. In DNA, the CDR3 is TGCAGTGCCGGCTCCAATGGCTACACCTTC. This chain links TRBV20-1 with TRBJ1-2; D is uncertain. V was pared by 6 bases and J by 6 bases, with 8 bases between. This CDR3 has 10 residues. Germline V gene data show CDR1 as DFQATT and CDR2 as SNEGSKA (reference sequence).

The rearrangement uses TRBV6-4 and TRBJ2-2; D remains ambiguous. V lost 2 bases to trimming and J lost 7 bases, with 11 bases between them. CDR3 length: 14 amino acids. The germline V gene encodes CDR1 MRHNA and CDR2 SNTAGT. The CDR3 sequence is CASSDQTGGGELFF. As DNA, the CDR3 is TGTGCCAGCAGTGACCAAACCGGTGGCGGGGAGCTGTTTTTT.

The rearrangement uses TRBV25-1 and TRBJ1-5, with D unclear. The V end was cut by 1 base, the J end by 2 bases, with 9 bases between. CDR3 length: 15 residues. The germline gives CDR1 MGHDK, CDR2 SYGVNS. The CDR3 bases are TGTGCCAGCAGTGAATTCGGAGCGGGCAATCAGCCCCAGCATTTT. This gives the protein CASSEFGAGNQPQHF.